Listed below are T cell receptor beta chains from one sample, sequenced in a study of regulatory dendritic cells for organ transplantation. Which antigens these TCRs recognize remains unknown. Data came from immunoSEQ multiplex PCR; TCRdb stores just in-frame clones and leaves some out. The data show about 12,000 clones, around two thirds seen once. The sample was naive CD4+ T cells from blood cultured with regulatory dendritic cells. Source of these receptors: a human donor in good health. Both conserved end residues are part of each CDR3. A D gene is named only where the DNA matches it firmly.

V,J,D,CDR3,DNA
TRBV11-2,TRBJ1-6,TRBD1,CASRPSYRGNSPLHF,TGTGCCAGCAGGCCCTCGTACAGGGGGAATTCACCCCTCCACTTT
TRBV5-6,TRBJ2-2,TRBD2,CASSLAASGGASGELFF,TGTGCCAGCAGCTTGGCGGCTAGCGGGGGGGCATCCGGGGAGCTGTTTTTT
TRBV5-4,TRBJ1-1,.,CAMLRKANTEAFF,TGTGCCATGCTGCGGAAAGCGAACACTGAAGCTTTCTTT
TRBV15,TRBJ1-1,.,CATSRGGDTEAFF,TGTGCCACCAGCAGAGGCGGGGACACTGAAGCTTTCTTT
TRBV4-2,TRBJ2-1,.,CASSPQTERLVYNEQFF,TGTGCCAGCAGCCCCCAGACTGAGCGGCTTGTCTACAATGAGCAGTTCTTC
TRBV7-2,TRBJ2-6,TRBD1,CASSFVTGDGANVLTF,TGTGCCAGCAGCTTTGTGACAGGGGACGGGGCCAACGTCCTGACTTTC
TRBV6-1,TRBJ1-1,TRBD1,CASKAAGGAITEAFF,TGTGCCAGCAAAGCTGCAGGGGGCGCGATAACTGAAGCTTTCTTT
TRBV15,TRBJ1-1,.,CATSRDLIRVGGNTEAFF,TGTGCCACCAGCAGAGATCTGATTAGAGTCGGGGGAAACACTGAAGCTTTCTTT
TRBV5-4,TRBJ2-1,TRBD1,CASSPAGQGSYNEQFF,TGTGCCAGCAGCCCGGCGGGACAGGGGTCCTACAATGAGCAGTTCTTC
TRBV6-6,TRBJ1-1,.,CASSYPEPNTEAFF,TGTGCCAGCAGTTACCCAGAACCGAACACTGAAGCTTTCTTT
TRBV5-1,TRBJ2-3,TRBD1,CASSLWGQGPDTQYF,TGCGCCAGCAGCTTGTGGGGACAGGGCCCAGATACGCAGTATTTT
TRBV5-1,TRBJ1-1,TRBD1,CASSWGTEGAEAFF,TGCGCCAGCAGCTGGGGGACAGAGGGAGCTGAAGCTTTCTTT
TRBV10-3,TRBJ1-1,TRBD1,CAISQQGANTEAFF,TGTGCCATCAGTCAACAGGGGGCGAACACTGAAGCTTTCTTT
TRBV20-1,TRBJ1-2,TRBD1,CSARWGQGYTF,TGCAGTGCGCGGTGGGGACAGGGCTACACCTTC